This TCR beta chain appears in the sequencing data of a study of PD-L1 blockade in urothelial cancer. This table comes from immunoSEQ multiplex PCR, and its TCRdb copy is limited to in-frame clones, with some not included. Found here are some 79,000 clones, 82% of them singletons; the top ten hold roughly 9.5%. Specimen: PBMCs, collected around atezolizumab (anti-PD-L1) treatment. This clonotype was sampled from a man between 70 and 80 years old with urothelial cancer.

The CDR3 coding sequence is TGTGCCAGCAGCTTAGAGCTAGCGGGAGATCGTGAGCAGTTCTTC. Translating it yields CASSLELAGDREQFF. The chain links TRBV11-2 to TRBJ2-1, with 10 bases fitting TRBD2. Germline assignment: CDR1 SGHAT and CDR2 FQNNGV. J lost 9 bases, V lost 0 bases, and 5 bases had no gene match. The CDR3 is 15 amino acids.